The entry below describes one T cell receptor (beta chain). RNA transcripts provided the source from which TCR beta CDR3 regions were amplified. The HTBI primer set was used in a first-round RT-PCR of the TCR CDR3. TCRdb re-called the multiplex PCR reads with MiXCR, one entry per CDR3 protein. The data show 530,000 or so distinct CDR3 sequences, with roughly a quarter seen just once and 11% held by the top ten. These data belong to a study of T cells in Graves' hyperthyroidism and ophthalmopathy. Sample: blood. The sequence was collected from a woman aged 30 to 39 with Graves' ophthalmopathy.

The CDR3 nucleotides read TGTGCCATCAGTGGGACAGGTACCTCCTACGAGCAGTACTTC. Amino acids: CAISGTGTSYEQYF. The chain has TRBV10-3 and TRBJ2-7, with 7 positions matching TRBD1. This CDR3 has 14 amino acids. Trimming cost V 4 bases and J 0 bases; bases outside gene matches: 3. Germline V gives CDR1 ENHRY, CDR2 SYGVKD.